The rows below give T cell receptor beta chains drawn from one sample of a study of Ad26.COV2.S vaccination and SARS-CoV-2 variants. Libraries were prepared by immunoSEQ multiplex PCR; TCRdb keeps only in-frame clonotypes and omits some of them. The data hold about 400,000 clones, with 85% to 90% observed a single time. The material sequenced was peripheral blood, taken in a trial of Ad26.COV2.S vaccine versus placebo. The source is a person aged 18-65 years who received the Ad26.COV2.S COVID-19 vaccine or a placebo. The CDR3 runs from the conserved cysteine through the conserved F or W. The D gene is left open where the match is weak.

V gene: TRBV28; J gene: TRBJ1-6; D gene: NA; CDR3 protein: CASSETVSPLHF
V gene: TRBV6-2/TRBV6-3; J gene: TRBJ2-7; D gene: TRBD1; CDR3 protein: CASGSLDRGTYEQYF
V gene: TRBV6-5; J gene: TRBJ1-2; D gene: TRBD1; CDR3 protein: CASSYRTGSANYGYTF
V gene: TRBV29-1; J gene: TRBJ1-4; D gene: NA; CDR3 protein: CSVPGPPGPGEKLFF
V gene: TRBV19; J gene: TRBJ2-7; D gene: NA; CDR3 protein: CASSVGSRYEQYF
V gene: TRBV24-1; J gene: TRBJ2-5; D gene: TRBD2; CDR3 protein: CATSDLTSGQETQYF
V gene: TRBV27; J gene: TRBJ2-3; D gene: TRBD2; CDR3 protein: CASSLYKRGGFTDTQYF
V gene: TRBV11-2; J gene: TRBJ2-1; D gene: NA; CDR3 protein: CASSLDHSIINEQFF
V gene: TRBV5-1; J gene: TRBJ2-2; D gene: NA; CDR3 protein: CASSDPGEYGELFF
V gene: TRBV2; J gene: TRBJ2-1; D gene: NA; CDR3 protein: CASKSKGNIDSYNEQFF
V gene: TRBV29-1; J gene: TRBJ1-6; D gene: TRBD1; CDR3 protein: CSATRQGRRSPLHF